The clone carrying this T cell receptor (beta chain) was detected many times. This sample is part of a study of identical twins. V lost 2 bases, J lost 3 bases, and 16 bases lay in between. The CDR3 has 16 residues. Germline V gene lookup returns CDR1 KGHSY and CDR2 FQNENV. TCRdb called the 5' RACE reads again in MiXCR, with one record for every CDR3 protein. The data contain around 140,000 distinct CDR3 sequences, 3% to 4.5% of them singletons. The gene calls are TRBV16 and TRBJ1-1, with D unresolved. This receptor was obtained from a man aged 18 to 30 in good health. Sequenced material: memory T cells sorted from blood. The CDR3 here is CASSQRKHTLYTEAFF. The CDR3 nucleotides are TGTGCCAGCAGCCAAAGGAAACACACGCTCTACACTGAAGCTTTCTTT.